This is a list of T cell receptor beta chains from one sample in a study of post-analysis software for immune sequencing data. Each CDR3 protein is one row after TCRdb ran MiXCR on the PCR reads. The sample lists some 690,000 distinct CDR3 sequences, around 27% seen once, with roughly 0.53% in the top ten. The sample taken for sequencing was blood. The receptor set was obtained from a girl aged 5 to 17 with multiple sclerosis. Both conserved end residues are part of each CDR3. The D gene is left open where the match is weak. Clone size is shown for a subset of rows, as once, few, many or a class of expanded clone.

TRBV7-2	TRBJ1-2	.	few	15	CASSQISGAGYGYTF	TGTGCCAGCAGCCAGATCTCGGGGGCGGGCTATGGCTACACCTTC
TRBV20-1	TRBJ2-1	.	.	12	CRAQPRNDEQFF	TGCAGGGCACAGCCTAGGAACGATGAGCAGTTCTTC
TRBV7-2	TRBJ2-3	.	.	16	CVSSLRWGLAVDTQYF	TGTGTCAGCAGCCTTAGGTGGGGGCTTGCGGTGGATACGCAGTATTTT
TRBV20-1	TRBJ1-1	.	few	12	CSASVRETEAFF	TGCAGTGCTTCGGTCAGGGAGACTGAAGCTTTCTTT
TRBV29-1	TRBJ2-7	TRBD2	many	18	CSVEGMWASGGGTYEQYF	TGCAGCGTTGAAGGGATGTGGGCTAGCGGGGGGGGTACCTACGAGCAGTACTTC
TRBV20-1	TRBJ2-1	TRBD1	.	14	CSASRDRGFDEQFF	TGCAGTGCTAGCCGGGACAGGGGGTTCGATGAGCAGTTCTTC
TRBV29-1	TRBJ1-2	.	.	11	CAAGGRYGYTF	TGCGCTGCGGGGGGCCGCTATGGCTACACCTTC
TRBV6-2/TRBV6-3	TRBJ2-5	TRBD2	few	16	CASSHATAGGGETQYF	TGTGCCAGCAGTCACGCAACAGCGGGAGGAGGAGAGACCCAGTACTTC
TRBV20-1	TRBJ2-7	.	few	12	CSATWAGDEQYF	TGCAGTGCCACCTGGGCAGGAGACGAGCAGTACTTC
TRBV2	TRBJ2-1	.	.	12	CASSEGGNEQFF	TGTGCCAGCAGTGAAGGGGGCAATGAGCAGTTCTTC
TRBV2	TRBJ1-6	.	few	15	CASSFNRDPNSPLHF	TGTGCCAGCAGTTTCAACCGGGACCCTAATTCACCCCTCCACTTT
TRBV12-3/TRBV12-4	TRBJ1-4	.	.	12	CASSPRYEKLFF	TGTGCCAGCAGTCCAAGATATGAAAAACTGTTTTTT
TRBV27	TRBJ2-7	.	.	14	CASSPSGTAFEQYF	TGTGCCAGCAGTCCATCCGGGACGGCCTTCGAGCAGTACTTC
TRBV20-1	TRBJ2-5	TRBD1	.	15	CSAILPGGGGETQYF	TGCAGTGCTATTCTGCCAGGGGGCGGTGGGGAGACCCAGTACTTC
TRBV6-5	TRBJ2-1	TRBD2	.	14	CASSRGLAGDSQFF	TGTGCCAGCAGTAGGGGACTAGCGGGAGACTCGCAGTTCTTC
TRBV20-1	TRBJ1-1	.	.	18	CSARAPRGTTRGHTEAFF	TGCAGTGCTAGAGCCCCCAGGGGCACTACCAGAGGGCACACTGAAGCTTTCTTT
TRBV29-1	TRBJ2-7	TRBD2	.	14	CSVGRLAGAYEQYF	TGCAGCGTTGGCCGACTAGCGGGGGCCTACGAGCAGTACTTC
TRBV20-1	TRBJ1-5	.	.	16	CSARVQGLGGNQPQHF	TGCAGTGCTAGAGTTCAGGGGTTGGGAGGCAATCAGCCCCAGCATTTT
TRBV20-1	TRBJ2-3	TRBD1	.	16	CSAQRENRGWSDTQYF	TGCAGTGCTCAGAGAGAGAACAGGGGTTGGTCAGATACGCAGTATTTT
TRBV10-3	TRBJ2-3	.	.	12	CAISVVGDTQYF	TGTGCCATCAGTGTGGTGGGAGATACGCAGTATTTT
TRBV28	TRBJ2-5	TRBD1	.	13	CASRSGGQETQYF	TGTGCCAGCAGATCAGGGGGCCAAGAGACCCAGTACTTC
TRBV9	TRBJ1-2	TRBD1	few	15	CASSVEGQGAVGYTF	TGTGCCAGCAGCGTAGAGGGACAGGGGGCGGTTGGCTACACCTTC
TRBV5-1	TRBJ1-1	TRBD1	.	15	CASAPGGGTSTEAFF	TGCGCCAGCGCCCCAGGGGGGGGGACGAGCACTGAAGCTTTCTTT
TRBV7-9	TRBJ2-7	TRBD2	.	18	CASSLSSWTSGKSYEQYF	TGTGCCAGCAGCCTCAGCTCTTGGACTAGCGGGAAAAGCTACGAGCAGTACTTC
TRBV10-3	TRBJ1-2	.	.	14	CAISEPGQNYGYTF	TGTGCCATCAGTGAGCCCGGACAGAACTATGGCTACACCTTC
TRBV12-3/TRBV12-4	TRBJ2-1	.	.	14	CASSSTTTYNEQFF	TGTGCCAGCAGTTCAACCACGACCTACAATGAGCAGTTCTTC
TRBV21-1	TRBJ1-1	.	.	14	CASSKEAWDTEAFF	TGTGCCAGCAGCAAAGAAGCCTGGGACACTGAAGCTTTCTTT
TRBV5-1	TRBJ2-4	TRBD1	.	19	CASSRGQGAGGLAKNIQYF	TGCGCCAGCAGCCGGGGACAGGGGGCCGGAGGTCTAGCCAAAAACATTCAGTACTTC
TRBV7-2	TRBJ1-2	.	few	15	CASSPEDIVFYGYTF	TGTGCCAGCAGCCCTGAGGATATAGTCTTTTATGGCTACACCTTC
TRBV5-6	TRBJ2-2	.	.	17	CASSPLGSQGNTGELFF	TGTGCCAGCAGCCCCCTCGGGTCACAGGGGAACACCGGGGAGCTGTTTTTT
TRBV10-3	TRBJ2-5	TRBD2	few	14	CAISLGTNPMEQYF	TGTGCCATCAGTCTCGGGACTAACCCTATGGAGCAGTACTTC
TRBV12-3/TRBV12-4	TRBJ2-1	TRBD2	.	15	CASILGGGVWNEQFF	TGTGCCAGCATCCTCGGCGGGGGGGTGTGGAATGAGCAGTTCTTC
TRBV5-1	TRBJ2-5	.	.	13	CASSLKYQETQYF	TGCGCCAGCAGCTTGAAGTACCAAGAGACCCAGTACTTC
TRBV20-1	TRBJ1-1	.	.	13	CSASVIGQDQAFF	TGCAGTGCTAGTGTCATTGGCCAGGATCAAGCTTTCTTT
TRBV3-1	TRBJ1-1	TRBD1	.	14	CASSQITGGAEAFF	TGTGCCAGCAGCCAAATAACAGGGGGAGCTGAAGCTTTCTTT
TRBV6-2/TRBV6-3	TRBJ2-7	TRBD2	.	16	CASSSPTSGRATEQYF	TGTGCCAGCAGTTCCCCGACTAGCGGGAGGGCAACCGAGCAGTACTTC
TRBV12-3/TRBV12-4	TRBJ2-3	.	many	13	CASSLAGADTQYF	TGTGCCAGCAGTTTAGCAGGGGCCGATACGCAGTATTTT
TRBV5-1	TRBJ2-2	.	few	13	CASSLDYTGELFF	TGCGCCAGCAGCTTGGATTATACCGGGGAGCTGTTTTTT
TRBV7-2	TRBJ2-7	.	.	16	CASSLDSPGLGYEQYF	TGTGCCAGCAGCTTAGATTCCCCAGGACTTGGGTACGAGCAGTACTTC
TRBV6-6	TRBJ2-3	.	.	13	CASSYTGTDTQYF	TGTGCCAGCAGTTACACGGGGACAGATACGCAGTATTTT
TRBV5-1	TRBJ2-5	.	.	15	CASSPITQGGETQYF	TGCGCCAGCAGCCCAATCACCCAGGGTGGGGAGACCCAGTACTTC
TRBV20-1	TRBJ2-7	TRBD2	few	15	CSARTSGSTRYEQYF	TGCAGTGCCAGAACTAGCGGGAGTACAAGATACGAGCAGTACTTC
TRBV5-6	TRBJ2-1	TRBD1	.	13	CASSGGTGNEQFF	TGTGCCAGCAGCGGGGGGACAGGGAATGAGCAGTTCTTC
TRBV2	TRBJ2-3	TRBD2	.	16	CASSERTSGGVDTQYF	TGTGCCAGCAGTGAACGGACTAGCGGGGGCGTGGATACGCAGTATTTT
TRBV27	TRBJ2-3	TRBD2	.	18	CASSLSRGVQRITDARYF	TGTGCCAGCAGTTTATCGCGGGGGGTCCAACGTATCACAGATGCGCGGTATTTT
TRBV7-9	TRBJ1-4	.	.	16	CASSPGGGPRNEKLFF	TGTGCCAGCAGCCCCGGGGGGGGACCCCGGAATGAAAAACTGTTTTTT
TRBV5-1	TRBJ2-7	TRBD1	.	18	CASSLAVLGQGARNEQYF	TGCGCCAGCAGCTTGGCTGTATTGGGACAGGGGGCTCGGAACGAGCAGTACTTC
TRBV20-1	TRBJ2-3	.	.	13	CSARWSSTDTQYF	TGCAGTGCTCGGTGGTCTAGCACAGATACGCAGTATTTT
TRBV4-1	TRBJ1-2	.	few	14	CASSQDGSGYGYTF	TGCGCCAGCAGCCAAGATGGGAGTGGCTATGGCTACACCTTC